The 24 T cell receptor beta chains given below trace back to one sample, sequenced in a study of shared clonotypes between healthy human individuals. Profiled with immunoSEQ multiplex PCR; TCRdb holds only in-frame clones, not every one. Of roughly 700,000 clones listed, roughly 87% are singletons. Input material: memory CD8+ T cells from PBMCs. Indicated subset: CD45RO+ cells pooled with CCR7-negative TemRA cells. The receptors were sampled from a man younger than 30 in good health. Some clones in this sample may be carry-over from other donors' samples.

The chain recombines TRBV21-1 with TRBJ2-2; TRBD2 reflects the table's D call only, with no check against the DNA. TRBV21-1 corresponds to a pseudogene. This CDR3 has 13 residues. The CDR3 DNA follows: TGTGCCAGCCCGAGGTCCCAGCCAGGGGAGCTGTTTTTT. It specifies CASPRSQPGELFF.

The chain carries TRBV4-3 and TRBJ2-1; 9 positions match TRBD1. CDR1 and CDR2 (germline): LGHNA, YSLEER. This CDR3 has 14 residues. The V segment lost 2 bases and the J segment 8 bases; nucleotides outside the gene matches: 4. In DNA form, the CDR3 reads TGCGCCAGCAGCCAAAGGACAGGGGAGTATGAGCAGTTCTTC. Its protein product is CASSQRTGEYEQFF.

This chain uses TRBV7-8 with TRBJ2-1; 12 bases map to TRBD2. Per the germline V gene, CDR1 is SGHVS and CDR2 is FQNEAQ. The V and J ends lost 3 bases and 2 bases, in that order; junction bases with no gene match: 5. The CDR3 consists of 17 residues. DNA for the CDR3: TGTGCCAGCAGCTTCGGGCTAGCGGGAGGGCCCTACAATGAGCAGTTCTTC. Translated: CASSFGLAGGPYNEQFF.

The gene calls are TRBV2 and TRBJ2-1; TRBD2 is a possible D gene (7 bases). Trimming shortened V by 11 bases and J by 5 bases, and 16 bases separated the two germline ends. The CDR3 loop spans 13 amino acids. Germline CDR1 and CDR2: SNHLY and FYNNEI. This CDR3 is CASRGDNNNEQFF. CDR3 bases: TGTGCCTCCCGGGGGGACAACAACAATGAGCAGTTCTTC.

The chain recombines TRBV9 with TRBJ2-2; 7 bases map to TRBD1. CDR3 length: 15 residues. In germline, CDR1 is SGDLS, CDR2 YYNGEE. With V trimmed by 0 bases and J by 5 bases, 4 bases remained unmatched. CDR3 in DNA: TGTGCCAGCAGCGTAGTGCAGGGGGTAACCGGGGAGCTGTTTTTT. This sequence encodes CASSVVQGVTGELFF.

This clone was detected once. The chain couples TRBV4-1 to TRBJ2-7, with D possibly called TRBD1 or TRBD2 (5 bases each). Deletions cut 4 bases from V and 0 bases from J, with 10 bases between. From germline, CDR1 is MGHRA and CDR2 YSYEKL. The CDR3 is made up of 14 amino acids. CDR3: CASSPEGLSYEQYF. The CDR3 DNA is TGCGCCAGCAGCCCTGAGGGGCTCTCCTACGAGCAGTACTTC.

The rearrangement uses TRBV4-3 and TRBJ2-5; TRBD1 or TRBD2 may be the D gene (5 bases each). Trimming stripped 0 bases from V and 9 bases from J, with 11 bases between. CDR3 length equals 13 residues. Per germline, CDR1 LGHNA and CDR2 YSLEER. The CDR3 DNA reads as TGCGCCAGCAGCCAAGATGGGGTGGGGGCCCAGTACTTC. Translating gives CASSQDGVGAQYF.

The V and J genes are TRBV28 and TRBJ2-7; 9 bases agree with TRBD2. Germline values: CDR1 MDHEN, CDR2 SYDVKM. V was pared by 9 bases and J by 4 bases, with 13 bases of the junction left unmatched. The CDR3 totals 15 residues. This CDR3 reads CASKPGTSSRYEQYF. CDR3 nucleotide sequence: TGTGCCAGTAAACCCGGGACTAGCTCAAGGTACGAGCAGTACTTC.

In its sample, this clone was seen once. The chain employs TRBV4-1 and TRBJ2-7; D call uncertain. V was pared by 3 bases and J by 3 bases, with 15 bases between. From germline, CDR1 is MGHRA and CDR2 YSYEKL. There are 15 residues in the CDR3. The CDR3 sequence is CASSHRTKANYEQYF. CDR3 DNA sequence: TGCGCCAGCAGCCATCGGACGAAGGCGAACTACGAGCAGTACTTC.

V is TRBV29-1 and J is TRBJ2-1, with 7 bases lining up with TRBD2. CDR3 size: 12 residues. Looked up from germline, CDR1 is SQVTM and CDR2 is ANQGSEA. Germline trimming cut 7 bases from V and 10 bases from J; bases unmatched to any gene: 10. CDR3 DNA: TGCAGCGGTCTAGCGGTAGGTATGGAGCAGTTCTTC. Its protein is CSGLAVGMEQFF.

The chain uses TRBV7-8 and TRBJ2-7; D may match TRBD1 or TRBD2 (5 bases each). CDR1 and CDR2 from the germline V gene are SGHVS and FQNEAQ. The CDR3 runs 15 residues. Trimming took off 5 bases at V and 1 base at J, with 15 bases between the two ends. This CDR3 is CASSPPGTGSYEQYF. CDR3 nucleotide sequence: TGTGCCAGCAGCCCCCCCGGGACGGGTTCCTACGAGCAGTACTTC.

This chain connects TRBV11-2 to TRBJ2-2, with unresolved D. CDR1 is SGHAT, CDR2 FQNNGV, per germline. V was cut by 1 base and J by 8 bases, with 8 bases left in between. CDR3 size: 13 residues. CDR3 protein: CASSLGSGGELFF. CDR3 nucleotides: TGTGCCAGCAGCTTAGGGTCAGGAGGGGAGCTGTTTTTT.

The chain links TRBV11-1 to TRBJ2-6, with D hard to call. The germline gives CDR1 SGHAT, CDR2 FQDESV (reference sequence). This CDR3 contains 15 residues. Deletions cut 3 bases from V and 2 bases from J, with 8 bases between. The CDR3 nucleotides read TGTGCCAGCAGCTTCCTCGACCCTGGGGCCAACGTCCTGACTTTC. This codes for CASSFLDPGANVLTF.

The chain couples TRBV5-4 to TRBJ2-4, with a weak D call TRBD1 (6 bases). The CDR3 is 12 amino acids. The V end was cut by 4 bases, the J end by 7 bases, with 9 bases between. Germline loops: CDR1 SGHNT, CDR2 YYREEE (reference sequence). Here the CDR3 reads CASSPGHNIQYF. In nucleotides, the CDR3 is TGTGCCAGCAGCCCGGGACACAACATTCAGTACTTC. Supplemented by reference TRBV5-4 and TRBJ2-4, the full variable domain reads ETGVTQSPTHLIKTRGQQVTLRCSSQSGHNTVSWYQQALGQGPQFIFQYYREEENGRGNFPPRFSGLQFPNYSSELNVNALELDDSALYLCASSPGHNIQYFGAGTRLSVL.

The chain combines TRBV15 with TRBJ1-5; 7 positions match TRBD1. Germline values: CDR1 LNHNV, CDR2 YYDKDF (reference sequence). CDR3 size: 18 residues. The trim removed 3 bases at V and 0 bases at J, leaving 11 bases unmatched. The chain's CDR3 is CATSSYGTEPYSNQPQHF. As DNA, the CDR3 is TGTGCCACCAGCAGTTACGGGACAGAACCATATAGCAATCAGCCCCAGCATTTT.

Worth noting for this clone: Other DNA sequences in this sample translate to the same CDR3. The chain combines TRBV5-4 with TRBJ2-7, with TRBD2 as a possible D gene (6 bases). V lost 4 bases to trimming and J lost 2 bases, with 10 bases between them. Germline-derived CDR1 and CDR2 are SGHNT and YYREEE (reference sequence). The CDR3 totals 13 residues. In DNA form, the CDR3 reads TGTGCCAGCAGCCTGGGAGGTACCTACGAGCAGTACTTC. Its translation is CASSLGGTYEQYF.

This clone was seen only a few times. The chain links TRBV19 to TRBJ1-5, with D unresolved. This CDR3 contains 15 residues. Trimming removed 3 bases from V and 7 bases from J, with 16 bases in between. CDR1 and CDR2 (germline): LNHDA, SQIVND (reference sequence). CDR3 sequence: CASSMHLGLEQPQHF. The CDR3 region has the DNA TGTGCCAGTAGTATGCATCTAGGGCTTGAACAGCCCCAGCATTTT.

The rearrangement uses TRBV28 and TRBJ2-2, with 8 bases fitting TRBD1. The CDR3 sequence is 16 residues long. V shed 5 bases and J 5 bases; nucleotides not matched to a gene: 10. Germline values: CDR1 MDHEN, CDR2 SYDVKM. This CDR3 is CASSPITGGSTGELFF. For the CDR3, the DNA is TGTGCCAGCAGTCCAATTACAGGGGGATCGACCGGGGAGCTGTTTTTT.

A remark on this clone: One end of the junction is discordant with germline, which a read error may explain. The V and J genes are TRBV29-1 and TRBJ2-5; 8 nucleotides agree with TRBD1. The DNA end is a closer match to TRBJ2-7, so the J assignment may be wrong. The germline V gene encodes CDR1 SQVTM and CDR2 ANQGSEA. The CDR3 spans 13 residues. The DNA for the CDR3 is TGCAGCGTCGAAGGACAGGGCCCCTACGAGCAGTACTTC. This translates into CSVEGQGPYEQYF.

The CDR3 reads CASSVEGSRETQYF. CDR3 DNA: TGTGCCAGCAGCGTAGAAGGATCCAGGGAGACCCAGTACTTC. This chain joins TRBV9 and TRBJ2-5; no definite D call. The CDR3 extends over 14 amino acids. CDR1 is SGDLS and CDR2 is YYNGEE in the germline V gene. Trimming pared 0 bases from V and 5 bases from J, leaving 11 bases between.

The genes are TRBV19 and TRBJ2-2; 7 nucleotides agree with TRBD1. The trim removed 4 bases at V and 3 bases at J, leaving 20 bases unmatched. The CDR3 runs to 20 residues. The germline V gene encodes CDR1 LNHDA and CDR2 SQIVND (reference sequence). The CDR3 spells CASSTLRNKGQPFHTGELFF. The CDR3 DNA reads TGTGCCAGTAGTACCTTACGCAACAAGGGACAGCCCTTCCACACCGGGGAGCTGTTTTTT. The full variable domain, rest sourced from reference TRBV19 and TRBJ2-2, is DGGITQSPKYLFRKEGQNVTLSCEQNLNHDAMYWYRQDPGQGLRLIYYSQIVNDFQKGDIAEGYSVSREKKESFPLTVTSAQKNPTAFYLCASSTLRNKGQPFHTGELFFGEGSRLTVL.

The chain combines TRBV5-6 with TRBJ1-1, with D maybe TRBD1 (5 bases). The CDR3 spans 15 residues. CDR1 and CDR2 (germline): SGHDT, YYEEEE. The V end lost 2 bases, the J end lost 5 bases, and 16 bases lay between the germline ends. The CDR3 sequence is CASSFSVGGWTEAFF. CDR3 DNA: TGTGCCAGCAGCTTCTCCGTGGGGGGATGGACTGAAGCTTTCTTT.

The chain combines TRBV28 with TRBJ1-2, with 11 bases matching TRBD1. CDR3 length: 17 amino acids. Germline values: CDR1 MDHEN, CDR2 SYDVKM. With 4 bases clipped from V and 7 bases from J, the junction kept 14 bases outside the gene matches. The CDR3 is CASSSPPGTGGLGGYTF. The CDR3 bases are TGTGCCAGCAGTTCCCCCCCCGGGACAGGGGGGCTAGGTGGCTACACCTTC.

On this clone: This may be a read error: a much more frequent sequence differs by one nucleotide. J is TRBJ2-1 and V is TRBV9; 12 bases map to TRBD2. This CDR3 comprises 16 residues. Germline loops: CDR1 SGDLS, CDR2 YYNGEE. The ends lost 0 bases at V and 7 bases at J; junction bases unmatched: 5. The CDR3 DNA reads as TGTGCCAGCAGCGTAGGTTGGCTAGCGGGAGGGAATGAGCAGTTCTTC. Translated: CASSVGWLAGGNEQFF.